The 6 T cell receptor beta chains in this list originate from one sample, sequenced in a study of neurological immune-mediated disorders. TCRdb fed the 5' RACE reads into MiXCR, producing one record per CDR3 protein. This table has 54,000 or so distinct CDR3 sequences, roughly 3.5% appearing once. Sequencing used PBMCs. These receptors all come from a woman in her 30s with multiple sclerosis.

The sample holds many counts of this clonotype. The V and J genes are TRBV5-1 and TRBJ2-3; TRBD2 matches at 8 bases. The CDR3 runs 15 residues. The germline V gene encodes CDR1 SGHRS and CDR2 YFSETQ. Trimming at V came to 2 bases and at J to 3 bases, leaving 5 bases not matched to a gene. The CDR3 reads CASSFGGALTDTQYF. CDR3 in DNA: TGCGCCAGCAGCTTCGGGGGGGCTTTGACAGATACGCAGTATTTT.

In this sample, this clonotype turned up many times. The chain has TRBV10-3 and TRBJ2-5; TRBD2 agrees at 7 bases. This CDR3 has 13 amino acids. CDR1 ENHRY and CDR2 SYGVKD come from the germline V gene. J lost 1 base, V lost 8 bases, and 4 bases had no gene match. The CDR3 DNA is TGTGCCATCGGGAGGGCGGTCCAAGAGACCCAGTACTTC. Translated, it gives CAIGRAVQETQYF.

In this sample, this clonotype turned up a few times. The gene calls are TRBV29-1 and TRBJ1-4; D possibly corresponds to TRBD1 (5 bases). This CDR3 is built from 12 residues. The germline gives CDR1 SQVTM, CDR2 ANQGSEA. V was cut by 7 bases and J by 6 bases, with 12 bases left in between. This chain's CDR3 is CSASGGDEKLFF. The CDR3 DNA follows: TGCAGCGCCTCCGGGGGGGATGAAAAACTGTTTTTT.

This clonotype was seen repeatedly, ten times or more. The chain uses TRBV5-1 and TRBJ2-5; TRBD2 matches 12 bases. V shed 4 bases and J 4 bases; nucleotides not matched to a gene: 5. The CDR3 contains 15 residues. Germline CDR1 reads SGHRS; CDR2 reads YFSETQ. In DNA, the CDR3 is TGCGCCAGCAGCCTAGCGGGGGGGCCCGGAGAGACCCAGTACTTC. Its protein is CASSLAGGPGETQYF.

This clonotype occurred many times. The gene calls are TRBV5-5 and TRBJ1-4, with D perhaps TRBD1 (5 bases). Germline V gene lookup returns CDR1 SGHKS and CDR2 YYEKEE (reference sequence). The CDR3 consists of 15 residues. The ends were cut back, 3 bases at V and 4 bases at J, with 13 bases in the middle. For the CDR3, the DNA is TGTGCCAGCAGCTACAACCCGGGGGATAATGAAAAACTGTTTTTT. Residues: CASSYNPGDNEKLFF.

This clonotype was seen ten or more times. The J gene is TRBJ1-5, the V gene TRBV6-5; 7 bases line up with TRBD1. Unmatched junction bases numbered 6, after V lost 4 bases and J lost 6 bases. The germline V gene has CDR1 MNHEY and CDR2 SVGAGI. The CDR3 is 14 residues long. The CDR3 protein is CASSSDRASQPQHF. DNA of the CDR3: TGTGCCAGCAGTTCCGACAGGGCGAGTCAGCCCCAGCATTTT.